A single TCR beta chain is shown here with its context. The PCR used 60 Vbeta and 13 Jbeta primers. Clones were read by immunoSEQ multiplex PCR, and TCRdb kept only the in-frame ones, dropping some. There are some 110,000 clones in the sample; roughly 13% occur only once, and roughly a sixth lies in the top ten. The CDR3 is made up of 18 amino acids. Germline V gene sequence: CDR1 SGDLS, CDR2 YYNGEE. V lost 4 bases, J lost 0 bases, and 17 bases lay in between. The data stem from a study of cytomegalovirus exposure and HLA in healthy donors. The clonotype was recovered from a man in his forties in good health and CMV-seropositive. The sample comprised PBMCs. The V gene is TRBV9, the J gene TRBJ2-6; a possible D gene is TRBD1 (5 bases). CDR3 coding DNA: TGTGCCAGCAGCCCCCGCACAGGTCATCCCTCTGGGGCCAACGTCCTGACTTTC. This encodes CASSPRTGHPSGANVLTF.